What follows describes a single TCR beta chain. The CDR3 loop spans 14 amino acids. Libraries used 5'RACE template switching adding universal primer site and UMIs. From the 5' RACE reads, TCRdb lists one entry per CDR3 protein and no DNA. This table holds about 550,000 distinct CDR3 sequences. This sample was taken from a study of T cells expressing NK-cell markers. Looking at the study overall: Among eight sequenced donors, seven carried HCMV seropositivity while one was seronegative.

This chain uses TRBV12-3 or TRBV12-4 with TRBJ1-2. This sequence was found in a man aged 18-30 years in good health. Sequenced sample: blood T cells: a sorted CD56 or NKG2C T cell subset, CD4+ or CD8+ T cells, or bulk PBMC T cells (not recorded which). The chain's CDR3 is CASSQSRRNYGYTF.